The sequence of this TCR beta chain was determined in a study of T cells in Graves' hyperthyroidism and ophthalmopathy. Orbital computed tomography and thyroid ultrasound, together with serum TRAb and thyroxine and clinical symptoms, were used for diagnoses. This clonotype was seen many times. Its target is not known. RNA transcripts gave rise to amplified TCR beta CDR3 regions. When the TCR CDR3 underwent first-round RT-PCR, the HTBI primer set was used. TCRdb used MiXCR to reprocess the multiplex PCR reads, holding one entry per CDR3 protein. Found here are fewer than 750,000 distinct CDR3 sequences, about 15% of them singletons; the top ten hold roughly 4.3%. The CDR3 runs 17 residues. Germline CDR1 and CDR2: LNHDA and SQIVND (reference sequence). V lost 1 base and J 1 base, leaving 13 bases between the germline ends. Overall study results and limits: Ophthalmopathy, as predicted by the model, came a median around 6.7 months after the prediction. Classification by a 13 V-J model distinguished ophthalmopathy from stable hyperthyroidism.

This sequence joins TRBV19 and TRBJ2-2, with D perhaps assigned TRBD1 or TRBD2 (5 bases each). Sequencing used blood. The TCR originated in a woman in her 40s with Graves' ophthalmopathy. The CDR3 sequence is CASSIGDPGLNTGELFF. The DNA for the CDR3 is TGTGCCAGTAGTATAGGGGACCCGGGATTGAACACCGGGGAGCTGTTTTTT. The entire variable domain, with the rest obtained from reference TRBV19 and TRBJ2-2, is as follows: DGGITQSPKYLFRKEGQNVTLSCEQNLNHDAMYWYRQDPGQGLRLIYYSQIVNDFQKGDIAEGYSVSREKKESFPLTVTSAQKNPTAFYLCASSIGDPGLNTGELFFGEGSRLTVL.